Following are 21 T cell receptor beta chains from one sample sequenced in a study of metastatic and nonmetastatic thyroid tumors. Thyroid surgery was performed in patients who had received no treatment beforehand. With MiXCR, TCRdb called clones anew from the PCR reads. This sample has about 59,000 clones, with 25% to 30% found just once. The sequencing input was blood. The source of these receptors is a female donor with papillary thyroid cancer or a benign thyroid nodule (not recorded which). Some clones in this sample may be carry-over from other donors' samples.

In its sample, this clone was seen a few times. Here the CDR3 reads CASSFAQLGRESPLHF. CDR3 sequence (DNA): TGTGCCAGCAGTTTCGCACAGCTTGGCCGGGAGTCACCCCTCCACTTT. The J gene is TRBJ1-6, the V gene TRBV27, with unresolved D. This CDR3 region has 16 residues. Germline V gives CDR1 MNHEY, CDR2 SMNVEV (reference sequence). V lost 3 bases and J 10 bases, leaving 19 bases between the germline ends.

This clone showed up just once. DNA for the CDR3: TGTGCCTGGAGTGGAGAGGGACTAATCTACGAGCAGTACTTC. Translation gives CAWSGEGLIYEQYF. This rearrangement joins TRBV30 to TRBJ2-7, with TRBD2 matching over 7 bases. With V trimmed by 1 base and J by 3 bases, 6 bases remained unmatched. The CDR3 extends over 14 amino acids. Germline CDR1 and CDR2: GTSNPN and SVGIG (reference sequence).

This rearrangement joins TRBV9 to TRBJ1-2, with 10 bases identical to TRBD1. This CDR3 region has 17 residues. Germline CDR1 and CDR2: SGDLS and YYNGEE. Losses at the gene ends were 0 bases for V and 2 bases for J; bases not matched to a gene: 7. The CDR3: CASSVGRPGQGNYGYTF. CDR3 DNA sequence: TGTGCCAGCAGCGTAGGAAGACCGGGACAGGGGAACTATGGCTACACCTTC.

V is TRBV6-9 and J is TRBJ1-1, with D uncertain. Germline V gene lookup returns CDR1 MNHGY and CDR2 SVAAGI. CDR3 size: 13 residues. Trimming took off 4 bases at V and 6 bases at J, with 12 bases between the two ends. The CDR3 DNA sequence: TGTGCCAGCAGTTCGGCTGGATACCCTGAAGCTTTCTTT. Translated: CASSSAGYPEAFF.

This clone was seen more than once but under ten times. Germline is not matched at one junction end, which may reflect a read error. J is TRBJ2-7 and V is TRBV5-1, with D uncertain. CDR1 is SGHRS, CDR2 YFSETQ, per germline. The CDR3 length is 13 residues. The CDR3 coding sequence is TGCGCCAGCAGCTTCCTACTTTCCGGGCCGCCCAACTTC. Its translation is CASSFLLSGPPNF.

This clone was observed many times. The gene calls are TRBV20-1 and TRBJ1-6, with D tentatively TRBD1 (6 bases). The V and J ends lost 6 bases and 4 bases respectively, with 13 bases between them. CDR3 size: 14 residues. CDR1 is DFQATT, CDR2 SNEGSKA, per germline (reference sequence). The CDR3 reads CSAQGGGYNSPLHF. CDR3 coding DNA: TGCAGTGCCCAGGGAGGGGGATATAATTCACCCCTCCACTTT.

The CDR3 sequence is CASSESTGGTDTQYF. The CDR3 region has the DNA TGTGCCAGCAGTGAGAGTACAGGGGGCACAGATACGCAGTATTTT. The chain recombines TRBV28 with TRBJ2-3, with 7 bases that match TRBD1. From germline, CDR1 is MDHEN and CDR2 SYDVKM. This CDR3 has 15 residues. V dropped 5 bases and J dropped 1; count of bases not matched to a gene: 6.

The V and J genes are TRBV6-1 and TRBJ1-5; D unclear. Between the trimmed V and J ends, which lost 8 bases and 4 bases, there was a span of 9 bases. The CDR3 contains 12 residues. Looked up from germline, CDR1 is MNHNS and CDR2 is SASEGT. Here the CDR3 DNA reads TGTGCCAGCCCGTCGGGGAATCAGCCCCAGCATTTT. Translated: CASPSGNQPQHF.

This chain links TRBV7-8 with TRBJ1-1; no reliable D call. CDR3 size: 13 residues. V lost 5 bases, J lost 5 bases, and 12 bases lay in between. The germline CDR1 and CDR2 sequences are SGHVS and FQNEAQ. The CDR3 region has the DNA TGTGCCAGCAGCCCGAGGGTGGGTACTGAAGCTTTCTTT. This sequence encodes CASSPRVGTEAFF.

In this sample, this clone turned up many times. The rearrangement uses TRBV20-1 and TRBJ2-7, with TRBD1 matching 9 bases. The CDR3 extends over 14 amino acids. V shed 5 bases, J shed 1 base, and the junction held 6 bases outside the gene matches. The germline V gene encodes CDR1 DFQATT and CDR2 SNEGSKA (reference sequence). Here the CDR3 DNA reads TGCAGTGCTGCCGGGACAGGGTCTTCCTACGAGCAGTACTTC. It encodes CSAAGTGSSYEQYF.

The chain has TRBV20-1 and TRBJ2-2, with D unresolved. The CDR3 runs to 14 residues. Germline loops: CDR1 DFQATT, CDR2 SNEGSKA (reference sequence). Deletions cut 0 bases from V and 7 bases from J, with 12 bases between. CDR3 bases: TGCAGTGCTAGAGACCGACGCGGTCACGGGGAGCTGTTTTTT. Translated: CSARDRRGHGELFF.

J is TRBJ2-5 and V is TRBV18, with D unclear. Trimming pared 2 bases from V and 5 bases from J, leaving 12 bases between. Per the germline V gene, CDR1 is KGHSH and CDR2 is LQKENI. CDR3 length equals 14 residues. The CDR3 protein is CASSPGPPPETQYF. The CDR3 nucleotides are TGTGCCAGCTCACCAGGCCCCCCCCCGGAGACCCAGTACTTC. Variable domain in full (rest from reference TRBV18 and TRBJ2-5): NAGVMQNPRHLVRRRGQEARLRCSPMKGHSHVYWYRQLPEEGLKFMVYLQKENIIDESGMPKERFSAEFPKEGPSILRIQQVVRGDSAAYFCASSPGPPPETQYFGPGTRLLVL.

This clone has just a few counts. This may be a read error, as it is one base from a much larger clone. V and J are TRBV6-1 and TRBJ2-3, with TRBD1 matching 8 bases. V shed 7 bases, J shed 6 bases, and the junction held 9 bases outside the gene matches. CDR3 length equals 14 residues. Germline-derived CDR1 and CDR2 are MNHNS and SASEGT. In DNA form, the CDR3 reads TGTGCCAGCAATTTAGGCTCAGGGGGCGATACGCAGTATTTT. It yields the protein CASNLGSGGDTQYF.

The chain has TRBV27 and TRBJ1-3; 7 bases are shared with TRBD1. The CDR3 runs to 14 residues. V shed 6 bases, J shed 3 bases, and the junction held 5 bases outside the gene matches. CDR1 and CDR2 (germline): MNHEY, SMNVEV (reference sequence). CDR3 sequence reads: CASRPTGVGNTIYF. CDR3 sequence (DNA): TGTGCCAGCAGGCCAACAGGGGTTGGAAACACCATATATTTT.

A few counts support this clone. The genes are TRBV29-1 and TRBJ1-4; no definite D call. The CDR3 is 14 amino acids. Germline V gene sequence: CDR1 SQVTM, CDR2 ANQGSEA. Trimming removed 6 bases at V and 0 bases at J, with 11 bases between. The CDR3 nucleotides are TGCAGCGTCGCGGACGAGACAACTAATGAAAAACTGTTTTTT. It translates to CSVADETTNEKLFF.

CDR3 DNA sequence: TGTGCCAGCAGCCCGGGGGCTATGGGCGAGCAGTACTTC. Its translation: CASSPGAMGEQYF. The rearrangement joins TRBV7-3 to TRBJ2-7, with D tentatively TRBD1 or TRBD2 (6 bases each). Germline lookup yields CDR1 SGHTA and CDR2 FQGTGA. Between the trimmed V and J ends, which lost 5 bases and 6 bases, there was a span of 14 bases. There are 13 residues in the CDR3.

The chain carries TRBV2 and TRBJ2-5; no clear D gene. Germline V CDR1 and CDR2: SNHLY, FYNNEI. The CDR3 is 14 amino acids. V was trimmed by 2 bases and J by 1 base, leaving 8 bases between them. The CDR3 DNA reads TGTGCCAGCAGTGAATTTGACGGCCAAGAGACCCAGTACTTC. This gives the protein CASSEFDGQETQYF.

In its sample, this clone was seen a few times. The V gene is TRBV28, the J gene TRBJ1-2; D remains unclear. The V and J ends lost 6 bases and 8 bases respectively, with 13 bases between them. Germline CDR1 MDHEN, CDR2 SYDVKM. The CDR3 loop spans 12 amino acids. For the CDR3, the DNA is TGTGCCAGCAGCCCCCAGGTGAGAGGCTACACCTTC. It codes for CASSPQVRGYTF.

This clone was detected once. The chain joins TRBV5-1 to TRBJ1-5; no clear D. Trimming took off 0 bases at V and 2 bases at J, with 9 bases between the two ends. Germline CDR1 and CDR2: SGHRS and YFSETQ. The CDR3 is 15 residues long. The CDR3 DNA sequence: TGCGCCAGCAGCTTGGATGTCTCGCGCAATCAGCCCCAGCATTTT. The encoded protein is CASSLDVSRNQPQHF.

Regarding this clone: Just one base apart from a much larger clone, this may be a read error. The chain recombines TRBV6-1 with TRBJ1-2, with D possibly being TRBD1 (5 bases). The CDR3 extends over 15 amino acids. CDR1 MNHNS and CDR2 SASEGT come from the germline V gene. The CDR3 bases are TGTGCCAGCAGTATGACAGTCTCAGCTAACTATGTCTACACCTTC. Protein: CASSMTVSANYVYTF.

The rearrangement links TRBV6-1 to TRBJ2-2, with 9 bases that match TRBD1. Germline V gene data show CDR1 as MNHNS and CDR2 as SASEGT. The CDR3 totals 16 residues. The V segment lost 7 bases and the J segment 1 base; nucleotides outside the gene matches: 7. This CDR3 reads CASNPRTGVNTGELFF. For the CDR3, the DNA is TGTGCCAGCAACCCTCGGACAGGGGTGAACACCGGGGAGCTGTTTTTT.